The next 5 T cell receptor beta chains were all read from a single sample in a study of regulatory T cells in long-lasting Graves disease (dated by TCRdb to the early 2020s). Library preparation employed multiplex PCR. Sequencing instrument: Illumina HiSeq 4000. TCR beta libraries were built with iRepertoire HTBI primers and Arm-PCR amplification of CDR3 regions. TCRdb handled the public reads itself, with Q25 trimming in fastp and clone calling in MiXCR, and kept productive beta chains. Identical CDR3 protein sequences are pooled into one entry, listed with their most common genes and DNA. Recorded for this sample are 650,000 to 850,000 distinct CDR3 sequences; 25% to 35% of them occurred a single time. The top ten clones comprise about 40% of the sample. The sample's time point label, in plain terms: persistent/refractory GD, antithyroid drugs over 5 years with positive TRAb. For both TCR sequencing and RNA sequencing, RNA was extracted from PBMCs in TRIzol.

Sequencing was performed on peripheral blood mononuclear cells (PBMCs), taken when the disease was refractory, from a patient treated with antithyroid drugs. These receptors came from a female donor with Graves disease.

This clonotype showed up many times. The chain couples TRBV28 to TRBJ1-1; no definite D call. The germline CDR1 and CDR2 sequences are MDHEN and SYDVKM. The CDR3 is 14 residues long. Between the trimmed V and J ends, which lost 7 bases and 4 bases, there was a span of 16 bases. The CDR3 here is CASTYLEEVTEAFF. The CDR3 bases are TGTGCCAGCACATACCTGGAGGAGGTCACTGAAGCTTTCTTT.

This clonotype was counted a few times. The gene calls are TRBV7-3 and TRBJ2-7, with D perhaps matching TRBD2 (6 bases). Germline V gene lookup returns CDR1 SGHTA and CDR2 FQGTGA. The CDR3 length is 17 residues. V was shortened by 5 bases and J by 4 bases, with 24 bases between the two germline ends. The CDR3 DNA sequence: TGTGCCAGCAGCCCGACAACGACTAGACACCACATATACGAGCAGTACTTC. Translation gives CASSPTTTRHHIYEQYF. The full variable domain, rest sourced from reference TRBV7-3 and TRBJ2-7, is GAGVSQTPSNKVTEKGKYVELRCDPISGHTALYWYRQSLGQGPEFLIYFQGTGAADDSGLPNDRFFAVRPEGSVSTLKIQRTERGDSAVYLCASSPTTTRHHIYEQYFGPGTRLTVT.

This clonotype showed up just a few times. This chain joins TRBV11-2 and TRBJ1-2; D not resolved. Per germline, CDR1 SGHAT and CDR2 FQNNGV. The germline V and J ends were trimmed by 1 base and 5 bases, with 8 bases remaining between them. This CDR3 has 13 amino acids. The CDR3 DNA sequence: TGTGCCAGCAGCTTAGGACGGGAATATGGCTACACCTTC. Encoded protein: CASSLGREYGYTF.

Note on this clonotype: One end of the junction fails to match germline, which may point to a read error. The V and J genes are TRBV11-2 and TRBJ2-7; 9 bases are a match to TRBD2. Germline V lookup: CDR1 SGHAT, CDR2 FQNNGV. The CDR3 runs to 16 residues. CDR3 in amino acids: CVSSLDAGGVPYEQYF. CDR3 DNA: TGTGTCAGCAGCTTAGATGCGGGAGGGGTTCCCTACGAGCAGTACTTC. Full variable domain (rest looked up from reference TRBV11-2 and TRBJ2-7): EAGVAQSPRYKIIEKRQSVAFWCNPISGHATLYWYQQILGQGPKLLIQFQNNGVVDDSQLPKDRFSAERLKGVDSTLKIQPAKLEDSAVYLCVSSLDAGGVPYEQYFGPGTRLTVT.

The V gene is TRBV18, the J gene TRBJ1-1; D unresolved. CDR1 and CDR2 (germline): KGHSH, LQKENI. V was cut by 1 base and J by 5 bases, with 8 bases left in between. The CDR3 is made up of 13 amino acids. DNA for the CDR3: TGTGCCAGCTCACCACTCGATTCTACTGAAGCTTTCTTT. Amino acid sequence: CASSPLDSTEAFF.